A selection of T cell receptor beta chains follows, all from one sample in a study of cytomegalovirus exposure and HLA in healthy donors. Libraries were prepared by immunoSEQ multiplex PCR; TCRdb keeps only in-frame clonotypes and omits some of them. The sample carries around 170,000 clones, 75% to 85% recorded once. The sample was PBMCs. These receptors originate from a man younger than 35 in good health and CMV-seronegative. CDR3s include the opening cysteine and the closing phenylalanine or tryptophan. Each record gives: V gene, clone size, J gene, D gene, CDR3 length, CDR3 protein, CDR3 DNA. A D gene is named only where the DNA matches it firmly. The size entry is marked missing in some rows and otherwise reads once, few, many or a size class.

>TRBV7-8|once|TRBJ2-7|.|16
CASSPPTGALTYEQYF
TGTGCCAGCAGCCCCCCAACAGGAGCACTAACCTACGAGCAGTACTTC
>TRBV30|.|TRBJ1-2|TRBD1|14
CAWSVLDRAYGYTF
TGTGCCTGGAGTGTACTGGACAGGGCCTATGGCTACACCTTC
>TRBV5-6|once|TRBJ1-2|.|15
CASSLFDRTNYGYTF
TGTGCCAGCAGCTTGTTTGACAGAACTAACTATGGCTACACCTTC
>TRBV27|.|TRBJ1-1|.|15
CASSLNPGVNTEAFF
TGTGCCAGCAGTTTGAATCCAGGGGTGAACACTGAAGCTTTCTTT
>TRBV9|few|TRBJ2-5|TRBD2|17
CASSVGGLAGEGETQYF
TGTGCCAGCAGCGTAGGGGGACTAGCGGGAGAAGGGGAGACCCAGTACTTC
>TRBV23-1|.|TRBJ2-3|.|14
CAKTGWGPTDTQYF
TGCGCAAAAACAGGGTGGGGACCTACAGATACGCAGTATTTT
>TRBV9|once|TRBJ1-3|TRBD1|15
CASSVDRGTGNTIYF
TGTGCCAGCAGCGTAGACAGGGGGACTGGAAACACCATATATTTT
>TRBV7-3|.|TRBJ2-7|TRBD2|16
CASSSTGLAGQYEQYF
TGTGCCAGCAGCTCAACAGGACTAGCGGGGCAATACGAGCAGTACTTC
>TRBV18|.|TRBJ2-7|.|14
CASSPKTSTYEQYF
TGTGCCAGCTCACCGAAGACTTCTACCTACGAGCAGTACTTC
>TRBV19|.|TRBJ2-1|.|13
CASSAQMYNEQFF
TGTGCCAGTAGTGCTCAGATGTACAATGAGCAGTTCTTC
>TRBV19|.|TRBJ2-6|.|14
CATTGFSGANVLTF
TGTGCCACCACGGGGTTCTCTGGGGCCAACGTCCTGACTTTC
>TRBV18|once|TRBJ1-1|.|14
CASSPEVAKTEAFF
TGTGCCAGCTCACCTGAGGTGGCTAAGACTGAAGCTTTCTTT
>TRBV14|.|TRBJ2-7|.|19
CASSQVNSKARGLSYEQYF
TGTGCCAGCAGCCAAGTGAATTCGAAGGCTCGAGGACTTTCCTACGAGCAGTACTTC
>TRBV18|.|TRBJ2-1|.|14
CASSPLTRNNEQFF
TGTGCCAGCTCACCGCTGACTAGAAACAATGAGCAGTTCTTC
>TRBV6-5|.|TRBJ1-6|TRBD1|15
CASSYRRQGESPLHF
TGTGCCAGCAGTTACCGGCGACAGGGGGAGTCACCCCTCCACTTT
>TRBV2|.|TRBJ1-2|.|14
CASRRVAGDYGYTF
TGTGCCAGCCGAAGGGTCGCGGGGGACTATGGCTACACCTTC
>TRBV10-2|.|TRBJ2-7|.|12
CASSVRTGEQYF
TGCGCCAGCAGTGTACGCACAGGCGAGCAGTACTTC
>TRBV9|.|TRBJ2-3|TRBD2|15
CASSVDLGEGDTQYF
TGTGCCAGCAGCGTAGATCTGGGGGAGGGAGATACGCAGTATTTT
>TRBV15|.|TRBJ2-7|.|19
CATSRDSGGLSRVVYEQYF
TGTGCCACCAGCAGAGATTCCGGAGGATTGAGTAGGGTAGTTTACGAGCAGTACTTC
>TRBV10-2|.|TRBJ2-5|.|19
CASSDPILGSSIPTETQYF
TGCGCCAGCAGTGACCCTATCTTGGGGTCTAGCATACCCACGGAGACCCAGTACTTC
>TRBV11-3|.|TRBJ2-3|TRBD2|14
CASSMTSGSDTQYF
TGTGCCAGCAGCATGACTAGCGGGTCGGATACGCAGTATTTT
>TRBV28|few|TRBJ1-2|TRBD1|15
CASSLPGTVRRGYTF
TGTGCCAGCAGTTTACCAGGGACAGTGAGAAGAGGCTACACCTTC
>TRBV6-5|.|TRBJ1-2|.|14
CASSYSSGSYGYTF
TGTGCCAGCAGTTACTCGTCCGGGAGCTATGGCTACACCTTC
>TRBV27|few|TRBJ2-3|TRBD1|16
CASSSRQGASTDTQYF
TGTGCCAGCAGTTCGCGACAGGGGGCGAGCACAGATACGCAGTATTTT
>TRBV19|.|TRBJ1-4|.|14
CASKSLATNEKLFF
TGTGCCAGTAAGAGCCTCGCAACTAATGAAAAACTGTTTTTT
>TRBV27|.|TRBJ2-7|TRBD1|15
CASSSPGQRHYEQYF
TGTGCCAGCAGTTCCCCGGGACAGCGGCACTACGAGCAGTACTTC
>TRBV5-1|.|TRBJ1-1|.|14
CASSLGTIFPEAFF
TGCGCCAGCTCTCTGGGGACAATATTTCCTGAAGCTTTCTTT
>TRBV2|.|TRBJ1-1|TRBD1|14
CASTLGQGSTEAFF
TGTGCCAGCACCCTGGGACAGGGTTCCACTGAAGCTTTCTTT
>TRBV4-3|few|TRBJ1-3|.|15
CASSPLVYSGNTIYF
TGCGCCAGCAGCCCTCTAGTCTACTCTGGAAACACCATATATTTT
>TRBV19|.|TRBJ1-1|TRBD1|13
CASIAGGPTEAFF
TGTGCCAGTATCGCAGGGGGTCCCACTGAAGCTTTCTTT
>TRBV6-5|.|TRBJ1-6|TRBD1|15
CASRFDRGRNSPLHF
TGTGCCAGCAGATTCGACAGGGGGCGAAATTCACCCCTCCACTTT
>TRBV9|.|TRBJ2-3|.|16
CASSVGQKRGTDTQYF
TGTGCCAGCAGCGTAGGCCAGAAGAGGGGCACAGATACGCAGTATTTT
>TRBV4-1|.|TRBJ1-1|TRBD1|16
CASSQVKQGRSREAFF
TGCGCCAGCAGCCAAGTCAAACAGGGGAGGTCTCGTGAAGCTTTCTTT
>TRBV2|.|TRBJ2-1|.|14
CASSVVLVANEQFF
TGTGCCAGCAGTGTGGTACTAGTAGCAAATGAGCAGTTCTTC
>TRBV15|.|TRBJ1-2|.|14
CATSRVTGNYGYTF
TGTGCCACCAGCAGAGTGACGGGGAACTATGGCTACACCTTC
>TRBV7-3|.|TRBJ2-7|.|14
CASSPGGSIYEQYF
TGTGCCAGCAGCCCCGGGGGTTCTATTTACGAGCAGTACTTC
>TRBV6-6|.|TRBJ1-1|.|15
CASSYSSGGDTEAFF
TGTGCCAGCAGTTACTCGTCCGGAGGGGACACTGAAGCTTTCTTT
>TRBV29-1|.|TRBJ2-5|.|15
CSVNPLQDLQETQYF
TGCAGCGTCAACCCGCTCCAGGATCTCCAAGAGACCCAGTACTTC
>TRBV5-1|.|TRBJ1-2|TRBD1|14
CASTPGQGAYGYTF
TGCGCCAGCACCCCGGGACAGGGGGCCTATGGCTACACCTTC
>TRBV9|.|TRBJ2-1|TRBD2|15
CASTPLGGSSNEQFF
TGTGCCAGTACCCCACTGGGGGGGAGTTCCAATGAGCAGTTCTTC
>TRBV21-1|.|TRBJ1-2|.|17
CASIQRDRGSGGYGYTF
TGTGCCAGCATACAACGAGACAGGGGGAGTGGGGGCTATGGCTACACCTTC
>TRBV6-5|.|TRBJ2-1|.|15
CASSYSAEGGNEQFF
TGTGCCAGCAGTTACTCTGCGGAAGGTGGGAATGAGCAGTTCTTC
>TRBV2|.|TRBJ1-1|TRBD1|14
CASRDTGGYTEAFF
TGTGCCAGCAGGGATACAGGGGGCTACACTGAAGCTTTCTTT
>TRBV5-1|few|TRBJ1-2|.|14
CASSDWGADYGYTF
TGCGCCAGCAGTGATTGGGGCGCGGACTATGGCTACACCTTC
>TRBV6-5|.|TRBJ1-3|.|13
CASRASSGNTIYF
TGTGCCAGCAGAGCCTCCTCTGGAAACACCATATATTTT
>TRBV2|.|TRBJ2-3|.|14
CASSVQGWGDTQYF
TGTGCCAGCAGTGTTCAGGGGTGGGGGGATACGCAGTATTTT
>TRBV6-4|few|TRBJ2-1|TRBD2|15
CASSDAASGHNEQFF
TGTGCCAGCAGTGACGCGGCTAGCGGTCACAATGAGCAGTTCTTC
>TRBV6-5|.|TRBJ2-7|TRBD1|16
CASSSSRTGGVYEQYF
TGTGCCAGCAGTTCTTCTCGGACAGGGGGGGTCTACGAGCAGTACTTC
>TRBV2|.|TRBJ1-1|TRBD1|14
CASSSNRGSTEAFF
TGTGCCAGCAGTAGTAACAGGGGAAGCACTGAAGCTTTCTTT
>TRBV6-5|.|TRBJ2-3|TRBD2|15
CASSYVRAGGDTQYF
TGTGCCAGCAGTTACGTAAGAGCGGGGGGGGATACGCAGTATTTT
>TRBV19|.|TRBJ2-3|.|15
CASSIDLALTDTQYF
TGTGCCAGTAGTATAGACCTAGCGCTCACAGATACGCAGTATTTT
>TRBV7-2|.|TRBJ1-5|TRBD1|16
CASSPFDREGNQPQHF
TGTGCCAGCAGCCCCTTCGACAGGGAGGGCAATCAGCCCCAGCATTTT
>TRBV29-1|.|TRBJ2-7|.|13
CSVQADSPYEQYF
TGCAGCGTTCAAGCGGACAGTCCCTACGAGCAGTACTTC
>TRBV9|.|TRBJ2-1|TRBD2|16
CASSVGGSGSFNEQFF
TGTGCCAGCAGCGTAGGGGGTAGCGGGAGTTTTAATGAGCAGTTCTTC
>TRBV5-8|few|TRBJ2-2|TRBD2|18
CASSRMIIAGGGTGELFF
TGTGCCAGCAGCCGGATGATCATAGCGGGAGGGGGGACCGGGGAGCTGTTTTTT
>TRBV7-8|.|TRBJ1-5|.|16
CASSLIGAGENQPQHF
TGTGCCAGCAGCTTAATCGGCGCAGGGGAGAATCAGCCCCAGCATTTT
>TRBV7-8|.|TRBJ1-5|TRBD1|15
CASSLGQGRGQPQHF
TGTGCCAGCAGCTTAGGACAGGGACGGGGCCAGCCCCAGCATTTT
>TRBV5-1|.|TRBJ2-5|TRBD2|14
CASSLTSGVGTQYF
TGCGCCAGCAGCCTGACTAGCGGTGTGGGGACCCAGTACTTC